What follows are 16 T cell receptor beta chains derived from one specimen sequenced in a study of T cells after yellow fever vaccination. A single record per CDR3 protein comes from TCRdb applying MiXCR to the 5' RACE reads. The sample lists under 600,000 distinct CDR3 sequences, 20% to 25% seen once, with about 16% in the top ten. Sequencing was performed on PBMCs, taken 21 days after the first yellow fever vaccination. These receptor sequences come from a man between 18 and 35 years old who received the YFV17D yellow fever vaccine.

The rearrangement joins TRBV11-2 to TRBJ1-6; D not certain. This CDR3 region has 16 residues. Between the trimmed V and J ends, which lost 2 bases and 0 bases, there was a span of 8 bases. Germline CDR1 SGHAT, CDR2 FQNNGV. This CDR3 is CASSLRRSSYNSPLHF. CDR3 nucleotide sequence: TGTGCCAGCAGCTTACGCAGGAGCTCCTATAATTCACCCCTCCACTTT.

V gene TRBV28 combines with J gene TRBJ1-1; D is perhaps TRBD1 (6 bases). Trimming cost V 6 bases and J 3 bases, with 11 bases left between them. Germline CDR1 MDHEN, CDR2 SYDVKM. The CDR3 has 13 residues. Here the CDR3 reads CASRVHRDTEAFF. The CDR3 bases are TGTGCCAGCAGGGTTCACAGGGACACTGAAGCTTTCTTT.

J is TRBJ1-1 and V is TRBV4-2, with a tentative D call TRBD1 (5 bases). Trimming left V 1 base short and J 7 bases short, with 19 bases between. The CDR3 spans 16 residues. The germline V gene has CDR1 LGHNA and CDR2 YNFKEQ. The CDR3 region is CASSQGPQGLIGEAFF. CDR3 nucleotides: TGTGCCAGCAGCCAAGGCCCGCAGGGCCTAATCGGTGAAGCTTTCTTT.

This clonotype was detected a few times. The chain employs TRBV5-5 and TRBJ2-5; TRBD2 agrees at 10 bases. This CDR3 comprises 14 residues. Trimming at V came to 4 bases and at J to 3 bases, leaving 3 bases not matched to a gene. Germline CDR1 SGHKS, CDR2 YYEKEE (reference sequence). In nucleotides, the CDR3 is TGTGCCAGCAGCCTAGCGGGGGAGGAAGAGACCCAGTACTTC. This sequence encodes CASSLAGEEETQYF.

This clonotype was found many times. The CDR3 here is CATSRDGGAWETQYF. The CDR3, as DNA: TGTGCCACCAGCAGAGACGGGGGGGCTTGGGAGACCCAGTACTTC. The chain joins TRBV15 to TRBJ2-5, with 8 bases aligning to TRBD2. The CDR3 extends over 15 amino acids. V trimming: 0 bases; J trimming: 5 bases; junction bases outside the gene matches: 5. CDR1 and CDR2 (germline): LNHNV, YYDKDF (reference sequence). Full variable domain (remainder filled in from reference TRBV15 and TRBJ2-5): DAMVIQNPRYQVTQFGKPVTLSCSQTLNHNVMYWYQQKSSQAPKLLFHYYDKDFNNEADTPDNFQSRRPNTSFCFLDIRSPGLGDTAMYLCATSRDGGAWETQYFGPGTRLLVL.

The chain links TRBV7-2 to TRBJ1-2; D is ambiguous. The V and J ends lost 5 bases and 6 bases respectively, with 10 bases between them. CDR1 and CDR2 (germline): SGHTA, FQGNSA. This CDR3 comprises 12 residues. CDR3 loop: CASSISRDGYTF. CDR3 DNA: TGTGCCAGCAGCATTAGCCGGGATGGCTACACCTTC.

V is TRBV6-2 or TRBV6-3 and J is TRBJ2-1; 16 nucleotides line up with TRBD2. J was trimmed by 0 bases and V by 8 bases; bases with no gene match: 7. In germline, CDR1 is MNHEY, CDR2 SVGEGT. The CDR3 is 18 amino acids. Here the CDR3 reads CASDSGLAGGSSYNEQFF. The CDR3 DNA follows: TGTGCCAGCGATTCGGGACTAGCGGGGGGGAGCTCCTACAATGAGCAGTTCTTC.

V and J are TRBV7-9 and TRBJ1-1; D call uncertain. The germline CDR1 and CDR2 sequences are SEHNR and FQNEAQ (reference sequence). This CDR3 comprises 11 residues. V was cut by 1 base and J by 10 bases, with 7 bases left in between. CDR3 in amino acids: CASSLEVRAFF. In DNA, the CDR3 is TGTGCCAGCAGCTTAGAGGTTAGAGCTTTCTTT.

CDR3 residues: CASSLGTASNQPQHF. As DNA, the CDR3 is TGTGCCAGCAGCTTAGGGACAGCCAGCAATCAGCCCCAGCATTTT. V usage is TRBV7-8 and J usage is TRBJ1-5; D perhaps matches TRBD1 (6 bases). V shed 1 base and J shed 1 base, with 8 bases lying between them. Germline V CDR1 and CDR2: SGHVS, FQNEAQ. This CDR3 has 15 amino acids.

The chain has TRBV6-1 and TRBJ2-1; 12 nucleotides agree with TRBD2. The germline V gene encodes CDR1 MNHNS and CDR2 SASEGT. The junction had 9 bases not matched to a gene; V was cut back by 6 bases and J by 6 bases. The CDR3 loop spans 16 amino acids. CDR3: CASRPSGGVVGNEQFF. DNA of the CDR3: TGTGCCAGCAGGCCTAGCGGGGGGGTTGTTGGCAATGAGCAGTTCTTC.

This clonotype was recorded a few times. The gene calls are TRBV5-1 and TRBJ1-6; maybe TRBD1 (6 bases). Germline-derived CDR1 and CDR2 are SGHRS and YFSETQ. The CDR3 contains 15 residues. V lost 4 bases, J lost 6 bases, and 14 bases lay in between. The CDR3 reads CASSLQGSANSPLHF. The CDR3 DNA is TGCGCCAGCAGCCTACAGGGTTCTGCTAATTCACCCCTCCACTTT.

Only a few counts were recorded for this clonotype. The V gene is TRBV11-2, the J gene TRBJ2-3; 11 nucleotides match TRBD2. The CDR3 spans 15 residues. The trim removed 6 bases at V and 2 bases at J, leaving 4 bases unmatched. The germline V gene encodes CDR1 SGHAT and CDR2 FQNNGV. The CDR3 loop is CASRTLAGDTDTQYF. The CDR3, as DNA: TGTGCCAGCAGGACACTAGCGGGGGACACAGATACGCAGTATTTT.

The rearrangement links TRBV20-1 to TRBJ2-7; 9 bases align to TRBD1. The CDR3 is 13 amino acids. Trimming at V came to 6 bases and at J to 2 bases, leaving 5 bases not matched to a gene. In germline, CDR1 is DFQATT, CDR2 SNEGSKA (reference sequence). Here the CDR3 reads CSATGTGTYEQYV. In nucleotides, the CDR3 is TGCAGTGCAACCGGGACAGGGACCTACGAGCAGTACGTC.

This chain links TRBV3-1 with TRBJ2-7, with TRBD1 matching 9 bases. This CDR3 comprises 15 residues. Germline CDR1 reads LGHDT; CDR2 reads YNNKEL (reference sequence). V was clipped by 4 bases and J by 3 bases; unmatched bases: 7. The CDR3 sequence is CASSPVPGQGYEQYF. DNA for the CDR3: TGTGCCAGCAGCCCTGTCCCGGGACAGGGCTACGAGCAGTACTTC.

The chain has TRBV19 and TRBJ2-7; D is uncertain. From germline, CDR1 is LNHDA and CDR2 SQIVND (reference sequence). Trimming stripped 1 base from V and 3 bases from J, with 7 bases between. CDR3 size: 13 residues. As DNA, the CDR3 is TGTGCCAGTAGTATAGCAAAGGACTACGAGCAGTACTTC. Encoded protein: CASSIAKDYEQYF.

This sequence joins TRBV29-1 and TRBJ2-3; D is possibly TRBD2 (7 bases). Germline CDR1 SQVTM, CDR2 ANQGSEA. The germline V and J ends were trimmed by 4 bases and 6 bases, with 14 bases remaining between them. The CDR3 runs 13 residues. The DNA of the CDR3 is TGCAGCGTTGGGGGGGGGGCCCCGGATACGCAGTATTTT. This gives the protein CSVGGGAPDTQYF.